This T cell receptor (beta chain) came from a study of response to subunit inactivated influenza vaccine. The CDR3 contains 13 residues. The germline V and J ends were trimmed by 8 bases and 1 base, with 9 bases remaining between them. TCRdb fed the RT-PCR reads into MiXCR, producing one record per CDR3 protein. The sample records fewer than 350,000 distinct CDR3 sequences, 21% being singletons. Study results and caveats: Each seasonal flu vaccination may recruit only limited new T cells, authors suggested.

Details on this clonotype: Its specificity is not known.

The rearrangement links TRBV12-3 or TRBV12-4 to TRBJ2-1; perhaps D is TRBD1 or TRBD2 (5 bases each). The material was PBMCs from blood, obtained about 20 months after vaccination. The TCR comes from a man aged 50 to 69 who received an inactivated influenza vaccine. DNA for the CDR3: TGTGCCAGCCGTGGGGGTTCCTACAATGAGCAGTTCTTC. Its protein is CASRGGSYNEQFF.